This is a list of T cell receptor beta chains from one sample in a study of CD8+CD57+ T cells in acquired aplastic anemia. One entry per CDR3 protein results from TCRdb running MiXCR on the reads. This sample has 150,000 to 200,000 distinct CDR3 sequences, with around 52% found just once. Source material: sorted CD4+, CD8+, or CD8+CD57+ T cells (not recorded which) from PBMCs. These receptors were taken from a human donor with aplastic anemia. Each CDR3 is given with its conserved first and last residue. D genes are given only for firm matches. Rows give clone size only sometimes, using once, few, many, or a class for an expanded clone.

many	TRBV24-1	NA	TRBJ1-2	CATSDFVYGYTF	TGTGCCACCAGTGATTTCGTCTATGGCTACACCTTC
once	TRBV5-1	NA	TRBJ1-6	CASSPQGVNSPLHF	TGCGCCAGCAGCCCTCAGGGTGTCAATTCACCCCTCCACTTT
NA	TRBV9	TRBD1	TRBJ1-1	CASSVNLDRATEAFF	TGTGCCAGCAGCGTAAATTTGGACAGGGCCACTGAAGCTTTCTTT
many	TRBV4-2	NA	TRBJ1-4	CASSQLGQPTNEKLFF	TGTGCCAGCAGCCAACTGGGACAACCAACTAATGAAAAACTGTTTTTT
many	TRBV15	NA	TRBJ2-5	CATSTEQAGETQYF	TGTGCCACCAGCACGGAACAGGCGGGAGAGACCCAGTACTTC
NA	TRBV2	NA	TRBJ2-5	CASSELGETQYF	TGTGCCAGCAGTGAACTGGGGGAGACCCAGTACTTC
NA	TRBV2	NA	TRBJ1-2	CASSSTEFGYTF	TGTGCCAGCAGTTCCACAGAGTTTGGCTACACCTTC
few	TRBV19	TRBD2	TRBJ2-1	CASSPLREGYNEQFF	TGTGCCAGTAGTCCACTCCGGGAGGGCTATAATGAGCAGTTCTTC
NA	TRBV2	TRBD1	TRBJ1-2	CASSEAQGQGLGYTF	TGTGCCAGCAGTGAAGCGCAGGGACAGGGACTTGGCTACACCTTC
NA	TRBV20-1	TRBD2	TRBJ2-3	CSARVFGLAAVQDTQYF	TGCAGTGCTAGGGTCTTCGGCCTAGCGGCCGTTCAAGATACGCAGTATTTT
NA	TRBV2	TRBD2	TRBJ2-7	CASRDSGRGSYEQYF	TGTGCCAGCAGGGACAGCGGGAGGGGCTCCTACGAGCAGTACTTC
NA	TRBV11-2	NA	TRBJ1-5	CASSAGAYSNQPQHF	TGTGCCAGCAGCGCCGGGGCCTATAGCAATCAGCCCCAGCATTTT
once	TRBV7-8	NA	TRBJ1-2	CASSPRRGDFYGYTF	TGTGCCAGCAGCCCTCGCAGGGGAGACTTCTATGGCTACACCTTC
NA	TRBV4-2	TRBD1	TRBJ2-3	CASTPVGTGGTDTQYF	TGTGCCAGCACCCCGGTGGGGACAGGGGGCACAGATACGCAGTATTTT
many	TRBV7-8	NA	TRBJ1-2	CASSLEGPGFGYTF	TGTGCCAGCAGCTTGGAGGGGCCAGGTTTTGGCTACACCTTC
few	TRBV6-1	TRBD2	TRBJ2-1	CASSEALGAGAPRDF	TGTGCCAGCAGTGAAGCGCTCGGAGCGGGGGCCCCCCGGGACTTC
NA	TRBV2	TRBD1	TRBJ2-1	CASSAYTGASYNEQFF	TGTGCCAGCAGTGCCTATACAGGGGCCTCCTACAATGAGCAGTTCTTC
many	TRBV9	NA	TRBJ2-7	CASSVDQSPYEQYF	TGTGCCAGCAGCGTTGACCAGAGTCCCTACGAGCAGTACTTC
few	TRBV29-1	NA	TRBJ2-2	CSVEGGTGELFF	TGCAGCGTTGAGGGCGGCACCGGGGAGCTGTTTTTT
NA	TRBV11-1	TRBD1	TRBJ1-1	CASSPPPDRGPNTEAFF	TGTGCCAGCAGCCCTCCCCCGGACAGGGGGCCGAACACTGAAGCTTTCTTT
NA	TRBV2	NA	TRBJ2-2	CASSATGRTGELFF	TGTGCCAGCAGTGCGACCGGTCGGACCGGGGAGCTGTTTTTT
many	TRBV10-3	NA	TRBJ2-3	CAISTDISSTDTQYF	TGTGCCATCAGTACGGACATCTCTAGCACAGATACGCAGTATTTT